This T cell receptor beta chain emerged from a study of T cells expressing NK-cell markers. Study-level information: The authors sequenced eight donors, of whom seven were HCMV-seropositive and one was seronegative.

The CDR3 consists of 16 residues. Germline-derived CDR1 and CDR2 are DFQATT and SNEGSKA (reference sequence). TCRdb re-called the 5' RACE reads and catalogs CDR3 proteins one per entry, DNA excluded. The sample holds roughly 350,000 distinct CDR3 sequences. The rearrangement uses TRBV20-1 and TRBJ2-3; the TCRdb call, TRBD1, lacks DNA for checking. Sequences were obtained from blood T cells: a sorted CD56 or NKG2C T cell subset, CD4+ or CD8+ T cells, or bulk PBMC T cells (not recorded which). The sequence was obtained from a man aged 18 to 69 in good health. CDR3 sequence reads: CSARARGQFSTDTQYF.